This T cell receptor (beta chain) was documented in a study of T cell responses to AZD1222 COVID-19 vaccine. Turning to this clone: Its specificity is not known. The identical CDR3 is also encoded by other nucleotide sequences in the sample.

The junction had 7 bases not matched to a gene; V was cut back by 3 bases and J by 3 bases. The CDR3 sequence is 16 residues long. Germline V gives CDR1 LGHDT, CDR2 YNNKEL (reference sequence). Repertoires were generated with immunoSEQ multiplex PCR, while TCRdb's copy carries only in-frame clones and drops some. The table records 150,000 to 200,000 clones, roughly 94% of them present only once. Study results and limitations: White British people made up most donors, females outnumbered males, and clonal diversity was possibly underestimated. Nearly half of unique spike-specific TCRs reportedly avoided B.1.351 and B.1.1.7 mutated regions. Of the AZD1222 recipients, only 5 or 6 were seropositive at baseline. An increase in Spike-specific TCR breadth and depth was observed after two AZD1222 doses.

The specimen comprised peripheral blood, sampled 28 days after the second AZD1222 dose. The chain employs TRBV3-1 (or the pseudogene TRBV3-2) and TRBJ2-3; TRBD2 matches 9 bases. This TCR came from an adult who received the AZD1222 COVID-19 vaccine. The CDR3 coding sequence is TGTGCCAGCAGCCATCGAGCGGGGGGTTCTACAGATACGCAGTATTTT. As protein: CASSHRAGGSTDTQYF.